This TCR beta chain was captured in a study of CD8+ T cells in alopecia areata. Once RNA had been extracted, it was reverse transcribed into cDNA to act as the sequencing template. Profiling relied on immunoSEQ multiplex PCR, and the TCRdb table lists in-frame clones only, not all of them. The sample shows around 200,000 clones, roughly 53% of them seen only once. This clone was found a few times. Per germline, CDR1 MGHRA and CDR2 YSYEKL. Trimming left V 1 base short and J 4 bases short, with 10 bases between. This CDR3 contains 14 residues. Treatment given: oral pan-JAK inhibitor, 5-10 mg twice daily.

The chain employs TRBV4-1 and TRBJ1-2; D is unclear. Sequencing was performed on CD8+ T cells sorted from blood, taken at week 24, from a patient treated with tofacitinib. The source is a human donor with alopecia areata. CDR3 coding DNA: TGCGCCAGCAGCCAAGTTTCGGCGGGCTATGGCTACACCTTC. Translating it yields CASSQVSAGYGYTF.